What follows are 21 T cell receptor beta chains derived from one specimen sequenced in a study of T cell repertoires in cytomegalovirus infection. TCRdb ran MiXCR on the reads and lists one entry per CDR3 protein. The table lists fewer than 350,000 distinct CDR3 sequences, over 7.5% of them singletons. Sequenced material: PBMCs. These receptors were collected from a human donor in good health (CMV status not recorded). Some clones in this sample may be carry-over from other donors' samples.

The chain couples TRBV20-1 to TRBJ1-5, with 7 positions matching TRBD1. V gave up 1 base and J gave up 3 bases; unmatched junction bases: 6. The CDR3 sequence is 15 residues long. Germline values: CDR1 DFQATT, CDR2 SNEGSKA (reference sequence). This CDR3 reads CSARGQTGNNQPQHF. Written as DNA, the CDR3 is TGCAGTGCTAGAGGGCAGACAGGGAACAATCAGCCCCAGCATTTT.

This clonotype has more than one count but fewer than ten. This sequence joins TRBV6-1 and TRBJ1-6; 10 bases agree with TRBD1. V shed 4 bases, J shed 7 bases, and the junction held 4 bases outside the gene matches. Germline CDR1 reads MNHNS; CDR2 reads SASEGT. The CDR3 consists of 15 residues. CDR3 sequence reads: CASSARDRGNSPLHF. The CDR3 DNA reads TGTGCCAGCAGTGCCCGGGACAGGGGAAATTCACCCCTCCACTTT.

The J gene is TRBJ2-5, the V gene TRBV6-5; 12 positions agree with TRBD2. The germline CDR1 and CDR2 sequences are MNHEY and SVGAGI. V gave up 8 bases and J gave up 5 bases; unmatched junction bases: 12. The CDR3 has 16 residues. CDR3 sequence (DNA): TGTGCCAGCGCAACGATCCAGACTAGCGGGGGCGAGACCCAGTACTTC. This gives the protein CASATIQTSGGETQYF.

This clonotype was found many times. V gene TRBV4-1 combines with J gene TRBJ2-2, with 8 bases matching TRBD2. This CDR3 spans 18 amino acids. CDR1 and CDR2 from the germline V gene are MGHRA and YSYEKL. V lost 0 bases to trimming and J lost 4 bases; unmatched junction nucleotides: 10. CDR3 sequence: CASSQDPSSGGRTGELFF. CDR3 nucleotide sequence: TGCGCCAGCAGCCAAGATCCCTCCAGCGGGGGACGCACCGGGGAGCTGTTTTTT.

The V and J genes are TRBV10-3 and TRBJ1-2; the D is unclear. The CDR3 is made up of 13 amino acids. Germline V gene data show CDR1 as ENHRY and CDR2 as SYGVKD. The V end was cut by 3 bases, the J end by 4 bases, with 9 bases between. The CDR3 nucleotides read TGTGCCATCAGTGACGGCAGTATCTATGGCTACACCTTC. This sequence encodes CAISDGSIYGYTF.

This clonotype was seen a few times. The chain links TRBV2 to TRBJ1-4; no clear D gene. Deletions cut 6 bases from V and 6 bases from J, with 11 bases between. The length of the CDR3 is 13 residues. CDR1 is SNHLY and CDR2 is FYNNEI in the germline V gene. In nucleotides, the CDR3 is TGTGCCAGCAGGGTATCTTTTGATGAAAAACTGTTTTTT. This codes for CASRVSFDEKLFF.

This clonotype occurred many times. The J gene is TRBJ1-2, the V gene TRBV27; the D is unclear. The CDR3 extends over 13 amino acids. V lost 3 bases and J 4 bases, leaving 9 bases between the germline ends. The germline gives CDR1 MNHEY, CDR2 SMNVEV (reference sequence). The CDR3 sequence is CASSFEGTYGYTF. The CDR3, as DNA: TGTGCCAGCAGTTTCGAGGGCACCTATGGCTACACCTTC.

The rearrangement links TRBV7-8 to TRBJ2-1, with 10 bases fitting TRBD2. Trimming took 7 bases from V and 7 from J; bases not matched to a gene: 16. Germline assignment: CDR1 SGHVS and CDR2 FQNEAQ. CDR3 length: 17 amino acids. The CDR3 is CASTPFYLERGGNEQFF. The CDR3 DNA reads as TGTGCCAGCACCCCTTTTTATTTGGAGCGGGGGGGGAATGAGCAGTTCTTC.

This clonotype was counted a few times. V gene TRBV6-6 combines with J gene TRBJ2-4, with 8 bases aligning to TRBD1. Germline lookup yields CDR1 MNHNY and CDR2 SVGAGI (reference sequence). J gave up 6 bases and V 5 bases, and 12 bases lay outside the gene matches. CDR3 length: 16 amino acids. CDR3 amino acids: CASSGQPGGYGNIQYF. CDR3 nucleotide sequence: TGTGCCAGCAGTGGACAGCCAGGGGGCTACGGAAACATTCAGTACTTC.

This clonotype was seen many times. The DNA of the CDR3 is TGTGCCAGCAGCTTAGCGCAGGCATGGGGGTACAATGAGCAGTTCTTC. Protein sequence: CASSLAQAWGYNEQFF. V usage is TRBV7-8 and J usage is TRBJ2-1; D possibly uses TRBD1 or TRBD2 (5 bases each). Trimming shortened V by 0 bases and J by 4 bases, and 13 bases separated the two germline ends. CDR1 is SGHVS, CDR2 FQNEAQ, per germline. The CDR3 sequence is 16 residues long.

The sample holds many counts of this clonotype. This chain uses TRBV12-3 or TRBV12-4 with TRBJ2-4, with 10 positions matching TRBD2. Germline trimming cut 3 bases from V and 6 bases from J; bases unmatched to any gene: 8. CDR3 size: 16 residues. CDR3 bases: TGTGCCAGCAGTTTGCATTCTAGCGGGAGAGGAAACATTCAGTACTTC. It is translated as CASSLHSSGRGNIQYF.

This clonotype was recorded at least ten times. V and J are TRBV4-1 and TRBJ2-6; perhaps D is TRBD1 or TRBD2 (5 bases each). Germline-derived CDR1 and CDR2 are MGHRA and YSYEKL. With 2 bases removed from V and 0 bases from J, the gap between germline ends came to 14 bases. CDR3 length equals 18 residues. The CDR3 here is CASSQKRGALSGANVLTF. The CDR3 coding sequence is TGCGCCAGCAGCCAAAAGCGAGGGGCCCTCTCTGGGGCCAACGTCCTGACTTTC.

This clonotype was counted ten times or more. V gene TRBV7-2 combines with J gene TRBJ2-2; D gene unclear. V was shortened by 4 bases and J by 4 bases, with 4 bases between the two germline ends. The CDR3 length is 12 residues. Germline-derived CDR1 and CDR2 are SGHTA and FQGNSA. In DNA form, the CDR3 reads TGTGCCAGCAGCTACGTCACCGGGGAGCTGTTTTTT. Residues: CASSYVTGELFF.

This clonotype came up many times. V usage is TRBV12-3 or TRBV12-4 and J usage is TRBJ1-5; D may be TRBD1 (5 bases). With 1 base removed from V and 4 bases from J, the gap between germline ends came to 11 bases. The CDR3 has 15 residues. The CDR3 DNA sequence: TGTGCCAGCAGTTTAGGAGGGGTAGGGAATCAGCCCCAGCATTTT. It specifies CASSLGGVGNQPQHF.

In this sample, this clonotype turned up a few times. The chain couples TRBV28 to TRBJ2-3; 7 nucleotides agree with TRBD2. The V gene's germline CDR1 is MDHEN and CDR2 SYDVKM. The CDR3 loop spans 16 amino acids. V trimming: 7 bases; J trimming: 4 bases; junction bases outside the gene matches: 14. In DNA, the CDR3 is TGTGCCAGCATCAGAACGGGGGGTCCCCTCGCAGATACGCAGTATTTT. Protein: CASIRTGGPLADTQYF.

V is TRBV10-3 and J is TRBJ1-4; D is uncertain. The CDR3 totals 14 residues. Trimming took 0 bases from V and 8 from J, leaving 10 bases between them. From germline, CDR1 is ENHRY and CDR2 SYGVKD. The CDR3 region has the DNA TGTGCCATCAGTGAGTCGGTCTCCCGAGAAAAACTGTTTTTT. Amino acids: CAISESVSREKLFF.

This clonotype was seen only a few times. The V call is TRBV15, the J call TRBJ1-5, with TRBD1 matching over 9 bases. J lost 7 bases, V lost 5 bases, and 12 bases had no gene match. Germline CDR1 is LNHNV and CDR2 is YYDKDF (reference sequence). The CDR3 runs 16 residues. In DNA form, the CDR3 reads TGTGCCACCAGCCAAAGCCGGGACAGGGTTGGACAGCCCCAGCATTTT. Translated: CATSQSRDRVGQPQHF. Filled out from reference TRBV15 and TRBJ1-5, the complete variable domain reads DAMVIQNPRYQVTQFGKPVTLSCSQTLNHNVMYWYQQKSSQAPKLLFHYYDKDFNNEADTPDNFQSRRPNTSFCFLDIRSPGLGDTAMYLCATSQSRDRVGQPQHFGDGTRLSIL.

In this sample, this clonotype turned up a few times. V gene TRBV10-3 combines with J gene TRBJ1-3; D call uncertain. Trimming removed 2 bases at V and 0 bases at J, with 8 bases between. Germline V lookup: CDR1 ENHRY, CDR2 SYGVKD. The length of the CDR3 is 15 residues. DNA for the CDR3: TGTGCCATCAGTGAGCACCCCAGCTCTGGAAACACCATATATTTT. It is translated as CAISEHPSSGNTIYF.

This clonotype came up a few times. The V and J genes are TRBV2 and TRBJ2-5; tentative D call: TRBD1 (6 bases). The CDR3 covers 14 residues. V was pared by 6 bases and J by 1 base, with 12 bases between. Germline V gene data show CDR1 as SNHLY and CDR2 as FYNNEI. CDR3 nucleotides: TGTGCCAGCAGGCTGACAGGAGTCCAAGAGACCCAGTACTTC. Protein: CASRLTGVQETQYF.

This clonotype was counted ten times or more. The chain employs TRBV7-2 and TRBJ2-7, with 7 positions matching TRBD1. CDR3 length: 16 residues. V was clipped by 5 bases and J by 2 bases; unmatched bases: 12. Germline V gene sequence: CDR1 SGHTA, CDR2 FQGNSA. The CDR3 protein is CASSLTGTDRTYEQYF. In DNA form, the CDR3 reads TGTGCCAGCAGCCTGACCGGGACAGACCGCACCTACGAGCAGTACTTC.

This clonotype occurred many times. The V gene is TRBV7-2, the J gene TRBJ2-5, with D perhaps matching TRBD2 (6 bases). Germline V gene data show CDR1 as SGHTA and CDR2 as FQGNSA. CDR3 length: 16 residues. Trimming removed 4 bases at V and 4 bases at J, with 19 bases between. The CDR3 DNA reads TGTGCCAGCAGCTCCCTAGCGCGAGTGACCCGAGAGACCCAGTACTTC. Protein sequence: CASSSLARVTRETQYF.